This paragraph reports one TCR beta chain. Its specificity is not known. A much larger clone is a single base away; this may be a read error. Library construction for TCR beta used iRepertoire HTBI primers and Arm-PCR of CDR3 regions. TCRdb analysed the multiplex PCR reads with MiXCR anew, one entry per CDR3 protein. The profile shows 450,000 or so distinct CDR3 sequences, under 25% of them singletons. The sample belongs to a study of regulatory T cells in long-lasting Graves disease. Findings of the study overall: Thyroid tissue was not sampled; only peripheral blood was. It was possible that the small sample size reduced accuracy. Lower TCR diversity was seen in persistent Graves' patients than in newly diagnosed ones.

Time point denoted: persistent/refractory GD, antithyroid drugs over 5 years with positive TRAb. After RNA was extracted from PBMCs, the TCR library was made from it. The source material was peripheral blood mononuclear cells (PBMCs), sampled when the disease was refractory, from a patient treated with antithyroid drugs. This clonotype was obtained from a female donor with Graves disease.

CDR3 amino acids: CSAKTGTGDGYTF. For the CDR3, the DNA is TGCAGCGCCAAAACCGGGACAGGGGACGGCTACACCTTC. V is TRBV29-1 and J is TRBJ1-2; 10 nucleotides line up with TRBD1. J was trimmed by 8 bases and V by 7 bases; bases with no gene match: 10. CDR1 is SQVTM and CDR2 is ANQGSEA in the germline V gene. The CDR3 length is 13 residues.